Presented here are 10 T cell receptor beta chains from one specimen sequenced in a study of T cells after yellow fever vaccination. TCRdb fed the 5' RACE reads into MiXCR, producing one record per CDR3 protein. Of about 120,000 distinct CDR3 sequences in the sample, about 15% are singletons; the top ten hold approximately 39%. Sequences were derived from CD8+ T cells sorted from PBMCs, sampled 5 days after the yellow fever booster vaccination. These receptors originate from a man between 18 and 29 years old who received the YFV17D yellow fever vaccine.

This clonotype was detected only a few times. The CDR3 spells CASSLAAGPADTQYF. CDR3 nucleotides: TGTGCCAGCAGCTTAGCCGCGGGTCCCGCAGATACGCAGTATTTT. The chain is built from TRBV7-9 and TRBJ2-3; TRBD2 is a possible D gene (5 bases). V lost 0 bases and J 4 bases, leaving 11 bases between the germline ends. There are 15 residues in the CDR3. CDR1 is SEHNR and CDR2 is FQNEAQ in the germline V gene (reference sequence). Combining the CDR3 with reference TRBV7-9 and TRBJ2-3 gives the whole variable domain DTGVSQNPRHKITKRGQNVTFRCDPISEHNRLYWYRQTLGQGPEFLTYFQNEAQLEKSRLLSDRFSAERPKGSFSTLEIQRTEQGDSAMYLCASSLAAGPADTQYFGPGTRLTVL.

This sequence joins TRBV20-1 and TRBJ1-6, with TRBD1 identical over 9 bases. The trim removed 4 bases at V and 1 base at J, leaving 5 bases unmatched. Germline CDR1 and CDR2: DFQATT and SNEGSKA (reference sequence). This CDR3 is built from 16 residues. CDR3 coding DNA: TGCAGTGCTAAGGGACAGGGCGTTTCCTATAATTCACCCCTCCACTTT. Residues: CSAKGQGVSYNSPLHF.

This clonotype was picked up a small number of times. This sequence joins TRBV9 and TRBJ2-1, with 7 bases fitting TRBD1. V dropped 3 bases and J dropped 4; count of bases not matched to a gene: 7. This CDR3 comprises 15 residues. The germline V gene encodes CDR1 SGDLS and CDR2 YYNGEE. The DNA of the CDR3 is TGTGCCAGCAGCGCCCGAGACAGGGAATACAATGAGCAGTTCTTC. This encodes CASSARDREYNEQFF. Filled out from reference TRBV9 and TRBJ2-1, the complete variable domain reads DSGVTQTPKHLITATGQRVTLRCSPRSGDLSVYWYQQSLDQGLQFLIQYYNGEERAKGNILERFSAQQFPDLHSELNLSSLELGDSALYFCASSARDREYNEQFFGPGTRLTVL.

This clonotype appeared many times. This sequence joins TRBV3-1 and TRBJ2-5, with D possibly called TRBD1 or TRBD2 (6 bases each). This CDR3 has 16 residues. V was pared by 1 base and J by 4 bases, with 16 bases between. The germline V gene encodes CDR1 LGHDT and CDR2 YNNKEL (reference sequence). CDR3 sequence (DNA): TGTGCCAGCAGCCAAGGAGGGGGGCCTGGATTAGAGACCCAGTACTTC. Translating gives CASSQGGGPGLETQYF.

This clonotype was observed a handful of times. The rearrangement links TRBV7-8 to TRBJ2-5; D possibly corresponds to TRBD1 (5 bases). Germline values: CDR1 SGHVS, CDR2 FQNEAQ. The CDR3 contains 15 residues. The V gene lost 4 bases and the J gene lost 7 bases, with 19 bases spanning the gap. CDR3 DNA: TGTGCCAGCAGCTCATGGACGCAAGGGGTTGGGACCCAGTACTTC. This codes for CASSSWTQGVGTQYF.

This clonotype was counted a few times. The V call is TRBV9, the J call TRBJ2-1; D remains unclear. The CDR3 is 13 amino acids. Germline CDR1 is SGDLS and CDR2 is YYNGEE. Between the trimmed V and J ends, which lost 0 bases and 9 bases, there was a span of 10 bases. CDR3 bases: TGTGCCAGCAGCGTAGGAGGTAGGGCTGAGCAGTTCTTC. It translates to CASSVGGRAEQFF.

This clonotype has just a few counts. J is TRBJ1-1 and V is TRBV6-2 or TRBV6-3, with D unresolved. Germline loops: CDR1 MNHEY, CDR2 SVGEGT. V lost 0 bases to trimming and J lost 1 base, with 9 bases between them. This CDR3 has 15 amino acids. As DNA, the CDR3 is TGTGCCAGCAGTTACTCGTACACTCCGAACACTGAAGCTTTCTTT. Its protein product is CASSYSYTPNTEAFF.

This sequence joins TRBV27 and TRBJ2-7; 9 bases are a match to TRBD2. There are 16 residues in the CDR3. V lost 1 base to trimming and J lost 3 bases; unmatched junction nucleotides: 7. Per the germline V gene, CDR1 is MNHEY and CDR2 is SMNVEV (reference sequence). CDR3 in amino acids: CASSLYGGGASYEQYF. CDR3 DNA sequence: TGTGCCAGCAGTTTATACGGCGGGGGGGCGAGCTACGAGCAGTACTTC.

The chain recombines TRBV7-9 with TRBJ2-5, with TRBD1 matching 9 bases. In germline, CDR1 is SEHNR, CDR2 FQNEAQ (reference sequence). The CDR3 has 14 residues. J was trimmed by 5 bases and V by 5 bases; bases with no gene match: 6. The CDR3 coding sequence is TGTGCCAGCAGCGTAGGACAGGGGTTGGAGACCCAGTACTTC. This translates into CASSVGQGLETQYF.

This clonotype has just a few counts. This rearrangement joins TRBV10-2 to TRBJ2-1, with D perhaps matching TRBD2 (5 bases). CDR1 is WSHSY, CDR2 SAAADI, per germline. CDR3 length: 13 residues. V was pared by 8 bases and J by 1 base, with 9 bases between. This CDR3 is CASATISYNEQFF. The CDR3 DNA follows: TGCGCCAGCGCGACTATTTCCTACAATGAGCAGTTCTTC.